These 15 T cell receptor beta chains were all obtained from the same sample, sequenced in a study of blood T cell repertoires in COVID-19. Libraries were prepared by immunoSEQ multiplex PCR; TCRdb keeps only in-frame clonotypes and omits some of them. The table records approximately 300,000 clones, over 75% of them present only once. The sample taken for sequencing was peripheral blood. The receptors shown here come from a woman in her 50s with active or convalescent COVID-19.

This chain links TRBV28 with TRBJ1-5; 12 nucleotides match TRBD1. V gave up 8 bases and J gave up 6 bases; unmatched junction bases: 11. Germline V CDR1 and CDR2: MDHEN, SYDVKM. The CDR3 is 16 amino acids. The CDR3 is CASAYLGQGAGQPQHF. DNA for the CDR3: TGTGCCAGCGCTTACCTGGGACAGGGGGCTGGTCAGCCCCAGCATTTT.

The V gene is TRBV15, the J gene TRBJ1-4, with 8 bases identical to TRBD1. CDR3 length: 18 amino acids. After removal of 1 base from V and 7 bases from J, the junction contained 14 bases not matched to a gene. Germline CDR1 LNHNV, CDR2 YYDKDF (reference sequence). The chain's CDR3 is CATSRGQGAPGVGEKLFF. In DNA, the CDR3 is TGTGCCACCAGCAGAGGTCAGGGGGCTCCGGGGGTCGGTGAAAAACTGTTTTTT.

The gene calls are TRBV7-9 and TRBJ2-3, with D possibly being TRBD1 (5 bases). Deletions cut 0 bases from V and 3 bases from J, with 7 bases between. The germline V gene encodes CDR1 SEHNR and CDR2 FQNEAQ (reference sequence). This CDR3 has 14 amino acids. The CDR3 region is CASSLAQGTDTQYF. Written as DNA, the CDR3 is TGTGCCAGCAGCTTAGCGCAGGGTACAGATACGCAGTATTTT.

This rearrangement joins TRBV6-1 to TRBJ2-7; a weak D match, TRBD2 (6 bases). Germline CDR1 MNHNS, CDR2 SASEGT. There are 16 residues in the CDR3. Between the trimmed V and J ends, which lost 3 bases and 2 bases, there was a span of 17 bases. The CDR3 DNA sequence: TGTGCCAGCAGTGACGGAGGGCATCCCGCGGCCTACGAGCAGTACTTC. It yields the protein CASSDGGHPAAYEQYF.

The table lists this clone with a count of one. The chain carries TRBV5-3 and TRBJ1-2; the D gene is possibly TRBD1 (6 bases). TRBV5-3 is known as an ORF, though its function is uncertain. The V end lost 3 bases, the J end lost 8 bases, and 23 bases lay between the germline ends. The CDR3 loop spans 16 amino acids. The CDR3 here is CARSSRWGRGLGGYTF. In DNA, the CDR3 is TGTGCCAGAAGCTCCCGCTGGGGGCGCGGCCTGGGGGGCTACACCTTC.

In DNA form, the CDR3 reads TGTGCCAGCAAAAAGGACAACCTCATGAACACTGAAGCTTTCTTT. Translating gives CASKKDNLMNTEAFF. The rearrangement uses TRBV27 and TRBJ1-1; possible D gene TRBD1, 5 bases. V was cut by 7 bases and J by 0 bases, with 15 bases left in between. Germline V CDR1 and CDR2: MNHEY, SMNVEV (reference sequence). The CDR3 extends over 15 amino acids.

The chain recombines TRBV7-2 with TRBJ1-1, with 7 bases aligning to TRBD1. The CDR3 loop spans 14 amino acids. J lost 6 bases, V lost 5 bases, and 9 bases had no gene match. Looked up from germline, CDR1 is SGHTA and CDR2 is FQGNSA. The CDR3 nucleotides are TGTGCCAGCAGCCAGACAGGGTCCGATGCTGAAGCTTTCTTT. This codes for CASSQTGSDAEAFF.

The chain links TRBV4-3 to TRBJ2-3, with 7 positions matching TRBD1. CDR3 length equals 17 residues. The V gene's germline CDR1 is LGHNA and CDR2 YSLEER. The V segment lost 1 base and the J segment 4 bases; nucleotides outside the gene matches: 11. The CDR3 here is CASSQGLAAGGADTQYF. In nucleotides, the CDR3 is TGCGCCAGCAGCCAAGGGTTGGCCGCAGGGGGAGCAGATACGCAGTATTTT.

The rearrangement links TRBV7-2 to TRBJ2-7, with D possibly being TRBD2 (6 bases). The CDR3 has 15 residues. V lost 4 bases, J lost 0 bases, and 13 bases lay in between. The germline V gene has CDR1 SGHTA and CDR2 FQGNSA. The CDR3 nucleotides read TGTGCCAGCAGCTACTCTAGCGTAAGCTCCTACGAGCAGTACTTC. Its protein is CASSYSSVSSYEQYF.

The chain recombines TRBV29-1 with TRBJ2-1, with D perhaps TRBD2 (5 bases). Germline values: CDR1 SQVTM, CDR2 ANQGSEA. Deletions cut 3 bases from V and 0 bases from J, with 15 bases between. This CDR3 is built from 16 residues. In DNA form, the CDR3 reads TGCAGCGTTGACCACGGACTTTTCAACTCCTACAATGAGCAGTTCTTC. This sequence encodes CSVDHGLFNSYNEQFF.

This clone came up a few times. The chain is built from TRBV11-1 and TRBJ1-4, with D possibly matching TRBD1 (5 bases). The length of the CDR3 is 15 residues. CDR1 and CDR2 from the germline V gene are SGHAT and FQDESV (reference sequence). With 5 bases removed from V and 8 bases from J, the gap between germline ends came to 18 bases. CDR3 sequence (DNA): TGTGCCAGCAGCCGTCTCGGGTCCTCAGGGGAAAAACTGTTTTTT. Protein: CASSRLGSSGEKLFF.

On this clone: Compared with germline, one end of the junction differs, possibly owing to a read error. The rearrangement links TRBV5-6 to TRBJ1-2; 9 positions match TRBD1. This CDR3 is built from 14 residues. The germline V gene has CDR1 SGHDT and CDR2 YYEEEE. This CDR3 is CVSSLGDRDYGYTF. The CDR3 coding sequence is TGTGTCAGCAGCTTGGGGGACAGGGATTATGGCTACACCTTC.

V and J are TRBV30 and TRBJ2-7, with D possibly matching TRBD1 (6 bases). The V end was cut by 3 bases, the J end by 5 bases, with 8 bases between. Germline V gene lookup returns CDR1 GTSNPN and CDR2 SVGIG (reference sequence). This CDR3 contains 11 residues. Written as DNA, the CDR3 is TGTGCCTGGAGACAGGGCAACGAGCAGTACTTC. This encodes CAWRQGNEQYF.

This chain links TRBV5-1 with TRBJ2-3; 8 bases align to TRBD2. Germline CDR1 SGHRS, CDR2 YFSETQ. The CDR3 loop spans 14 amino acids. V dropped 2 bases and J dropped 2; count of bases not matched to a gene: 1. This CDR3 is CASSLAGATDTQYF. The CDR3 DNA is TGCGCCAGCAGCTTAGCGGGGGCCACAGATACGCAGTATTTT.

Regarding this clone: An end of the junction does not agree with germline; a read error may underlie this. The chain employs TRBV7-7 and TRBJ2-1; TRBD1 might be the D (6 bases). The CDR3 spans 16 residues. Looked up from germline, CDR1 is SSHAT and CDR2 is FNYEAQ (reference sequence). In DNA form, the CDR3 reads TGTGCTAGCAGCCCCTCTCCGACAGGAACCTACAATGAGCAGTTCTTC. This encodes CASSPSPTGTYNEQFF.